The 2 T cell receptor beta chains reported below all come from one sample, sequenced in a study of shared T cell receptors in the human thymus. TCRdb's copy holds only in-frame clones and misses some; the assay was immunoSEQ multiplex PCR. The table records more than 300,000 clones, roughly 94% of them present only once. Sequenced input: thymocytes. All receptors come from a human donor.

The chain is built from TRBV27 and TRBJ1-4, with D possibly being TRBD1 (6 bases). Germline V gene lookup returns CDR1 MNHEY and CDR2 SMNVEV (reference sequence). This CDR3 has 15 residues. Trimming shortened V by 6 bases and J by 6 bases, and 17 bases separated the two germline ends. CDR3 nucleotides: TGTGCCAGCAGGGATTCAACAGGGTATCATGAAAAACTGTTTTTT. Protein sequence: CASRDSTGYHEKLFF.

The gene calls are TRBV15 and TRBJ2-1; TRBD2 matches at 11 bases. This CDR3 comprises 15 residues. Germline CDR1 and CDR2: LNHNV and YYDKDF (reference sequence). Trimming cost V 3 bases and J 7 bases; bases outside gene matches: 5. The CDR3 loop reads CATSSLAGGGNEQFF. The CDR3 nucleotides read TGTGCCACCAGCAGTCTAGCGGGAGGCGGAAATGAGCAGTTCTTC.